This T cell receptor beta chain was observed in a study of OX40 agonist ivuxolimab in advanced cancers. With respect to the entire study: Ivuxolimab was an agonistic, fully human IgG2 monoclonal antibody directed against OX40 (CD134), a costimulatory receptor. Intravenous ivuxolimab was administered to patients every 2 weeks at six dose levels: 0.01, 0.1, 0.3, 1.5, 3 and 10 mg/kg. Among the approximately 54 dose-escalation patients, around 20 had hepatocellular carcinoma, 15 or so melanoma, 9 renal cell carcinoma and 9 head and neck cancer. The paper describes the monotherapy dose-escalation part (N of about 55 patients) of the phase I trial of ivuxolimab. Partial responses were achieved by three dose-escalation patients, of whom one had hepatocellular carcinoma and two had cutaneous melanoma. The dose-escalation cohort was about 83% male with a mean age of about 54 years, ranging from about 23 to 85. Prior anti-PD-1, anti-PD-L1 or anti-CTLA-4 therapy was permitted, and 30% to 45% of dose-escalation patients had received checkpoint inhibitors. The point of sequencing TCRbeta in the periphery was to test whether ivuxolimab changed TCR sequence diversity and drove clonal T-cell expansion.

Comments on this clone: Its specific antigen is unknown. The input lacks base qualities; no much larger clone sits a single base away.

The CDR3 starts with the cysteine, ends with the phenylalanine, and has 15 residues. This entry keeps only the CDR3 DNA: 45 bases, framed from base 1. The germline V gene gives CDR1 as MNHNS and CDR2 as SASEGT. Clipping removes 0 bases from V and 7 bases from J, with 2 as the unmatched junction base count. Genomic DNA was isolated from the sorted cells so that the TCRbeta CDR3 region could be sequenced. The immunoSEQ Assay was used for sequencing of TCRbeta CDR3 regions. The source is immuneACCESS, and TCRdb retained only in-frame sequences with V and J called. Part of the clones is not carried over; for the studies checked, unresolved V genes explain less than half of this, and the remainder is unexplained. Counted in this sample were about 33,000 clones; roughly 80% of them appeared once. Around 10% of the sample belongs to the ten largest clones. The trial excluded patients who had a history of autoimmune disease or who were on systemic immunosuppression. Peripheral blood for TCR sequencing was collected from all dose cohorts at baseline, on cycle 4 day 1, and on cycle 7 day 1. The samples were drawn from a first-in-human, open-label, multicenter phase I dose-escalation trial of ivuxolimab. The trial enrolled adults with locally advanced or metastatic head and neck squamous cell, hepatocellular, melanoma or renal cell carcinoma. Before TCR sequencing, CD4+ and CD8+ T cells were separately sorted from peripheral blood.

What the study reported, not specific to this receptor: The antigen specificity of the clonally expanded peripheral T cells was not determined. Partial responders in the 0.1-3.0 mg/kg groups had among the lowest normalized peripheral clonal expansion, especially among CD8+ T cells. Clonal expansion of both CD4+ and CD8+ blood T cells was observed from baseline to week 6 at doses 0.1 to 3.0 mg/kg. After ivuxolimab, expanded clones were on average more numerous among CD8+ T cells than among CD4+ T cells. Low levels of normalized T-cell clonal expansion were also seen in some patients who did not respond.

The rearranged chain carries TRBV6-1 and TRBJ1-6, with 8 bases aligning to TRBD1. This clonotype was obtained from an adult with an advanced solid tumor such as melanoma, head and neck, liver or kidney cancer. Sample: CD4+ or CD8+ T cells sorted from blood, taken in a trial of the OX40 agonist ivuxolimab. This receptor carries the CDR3 CASSEAPGGNSPLHF. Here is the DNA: TGTGCCAGCAGTGAAGCGCCAGGGGGCAATTCACCCCTCCACTTT.